The 20 T cell receptor beta chains below were found in one sample sequenced in a study of T cell repertoires in cytomegalovirus infection (dated by TCRdb to the late 2010s). The antigens for these receptors are not known. Taken with the paper, the label for treatment or condition translates to: in vitro stimulation with specific CMV peptide epitopes to enrich CMV-specific T cells. Sequencing was performed on an Illumina HiSeq 1500. TCRdb trimmed public reads at Q25 via fastp, called clones via MiXCR and kept in-frame beta chains. Every distinct CDR3 protein forms one entry, paired with its most common genes and DNA. The sample profile shows 700,000 to 950,000 distinct CDR3 sequences; 30% to 35% of them were found once. Around 12% of the sample comes from the top ten. This specimen was cultured CD8+ T cells from PBMCs, taken from culture after CMV antigen stimulation. These receptors were taken from a human donor in good health (CMV status not recorded). Some clones in this sample may be carry-over from other donors' samples.

This clonotype was seen a handful of times. The V and J genes are TRBV9 and TRBJ1-2; D gene uncertain. The CDR3 has 12 residues. The germline gives CDR1 SGDLS, CDR2 YYNGEE. V was cut by 7 bases and J by 3 bases, with 10 bases left in between. This chain's CDR3 is CASGSSDYGYTF. The CDR3 DNA is TGTGCCAGCGGGTCATCGGACTATGGCTACACCTTC.

V usage is TRBV6-1 and J usage is TRBJ1-4; D unclear. V lost 5 bases to trimming and J lost 7 bases, with 14 bases between them. Germline lookup yields CDR1 MNHNS and CDR2 SASEGT. The CDR3 runs to 14 residues. The CDR3 loop reads CASSLSKSGEKLFF. The CDR3 region has the DNA TGTGCCAGCAGTCTTTCGAAGAGTGGTGAAAAACTGTTTTTT.

This clonotype has only a few counts. The CDR3 DNA is TGTGCCAGCAGCAAGTGGACAGGGGACACCGGGGAGCTGTTTTTT. Translated: CASSKWTGDTGELFF. This chain connects TRBV7-6 to TRBJ2-2, with 9 nucleotides matching TRBD1. Germline loops: CDR1 SGHVS, CDR2 FNYEAQ. The CDR3 has 15 amino acids. Trimming removed 5 bases from V and 3 bases from J; junction bases left unmatched: 4.

The rearrangement uses TRBV6-9 and TRBJ1-3; D is possibly TRBD1 (6 bases). The CDR3 contains 15 residues. Germline loops: CDR1 MNHGY, CDR2 SVAAGI. Trimming removed 4 bases at V and 2 bases at J, with 12 bases between. CDR3 nucleotide sequence: TGTGCCAGCAGTTCCGACCGGGACACTGGAAACACCATATATTTT. Residues: CASSSDRDTGNTIYF.

J is TRBJ2-1 and V is TRBV7-9; no definite D call. The V end was cut by 2 bases, the J end by 4 bases, with 12 bases between. There are 15 residues in the CDR3. Germline V gene sequence: CDR1 SEHNR, CDR2 FQNEAQ (reference sequence). CDR3 loop: CASSLKTEPYNEQFF. The CDR3 region has the DNA TGTGCCAGCAGCTTAAAAACAGAACCGTACAATGAGCAGTTCTTC. Filled out from reference TRBV7-9 and TRBJ2-1, the complete variable domain reads DTGVSQNPRHKITKRGQNVTFRCDPISEHNRLYWYRQTLGQGPEFLTYFQNEAQLEKSRLLSDRFSAERPKGSFSTLEIQRTEQGDSAMYLCASSLKTEPYNEQFFGPGTRLTVL.

CDR3 DNA: TGTGCCAGTAGTATAGAAGGAACTAGCGGGAGAGAGACCCAGTACTTC. Amino acids: CASSIEGTSGRETQYF. The J gene is TRBJ2-5, the V gene TRBV19, with 11 nucleotides matching TRBD2. This CDR3 has 16 residues. V was clipped by 0 bases and J by 4 bases; unmatched bases: 4. CDR1 is LNHDA, CDR2 SQIVND, per germline (reference sequence). Full variable domain (remainder filled in from reference TRBV19 and TRBJ2-5): DGGITQSPKYLFRKEGQNVTLSCEQNLNHDAMYWYRQDPGQGLRLIYYSQIVNDFQKGDIAEGYSVSREKKESFPLTVTSAQKNPTAFYLCASSIEGTSGRETQYFGPGTRLLVL.

This clonotype came up many times. V and J are TRBV5-6 and TRBJ1-1; no clear D gene. This CDR3 is built from 16 residues. Trimming left V 0 bases short and J 4 bases short, with 16 bases between. The germline gives CDR1 SGHDT, CDR2 YYEEEE. CDR3 loop: CASSLENVHLATEAFF. The CDR3, as DNA: TGTGCCAGCAGCTTGGAAAACGTACATCTAGCCACTGAAGCTTTCTTT.

There are a few counts of this clonotype. The chain couples TRBV7-8 to TRBJ1-4; D may be TRBD1 (5 bases). Germline values: CDR1 SGHVS, CDR2 FQNEAQ. V lost 5 bases to trimming and J lost 8 bases, with 18 bases between them. The CDR3 totals 15 residues. The CDR3: CASSPPDGGGEKLFF. The CDR3 DNA reads as TGTGCCAGCAGCCCGCCCGACGGGGGAGGAGAAAAACTGTTTTTT.

This clonotype was detected a few times. The chain carries TRBV18 and TRBJ2-1, with 10 bases lining up with TRBD1. This CDR3 has 18 amino acids. J lost 0 bases, V lost 5 bases, and 10 bases had no gene match. The germline gives CDR1 KGHSH, CDR2 LQKENI. The CDR3 sequence: CASSIGTGALSSYNEQFF. CDR3 bases: TGTGCCAGCTCAATCGGGACAGGGGCCCTCAGCTCCTACAATGAGCAGTTCTTC.

This clonotype was picked up a small number of times. J is TRBJ2-3 and V is TRBV10-3; a weak D match, TRBD1 (5 bases). This CDR3 is 18 amino acids long. V lost 4 bases and J 3 bases, leaving 23 bases between the germline ends. Germline loops: CDR1 ENHRY, CDR2 SYGVKD. The CDR3 reads CAISVDLRQTHPTDTQYF. The CDR3 bases are TGTGCCATCAGTGTTGATTTAAGACAGACTCACCCTACAGATACGCAGTATTTT.

There are many counts of this clonotype. V usage is TRBV7-6 and J usage is TRBJ2-5; D gene ambiguous. V lost 7 bases and J 5 bases, leaving 20 bases between the germline ends. The CDR3 has 15 amino acids. The germline V gene encodes CDR1 SGHVS and CDR2 FNYEAQ. CDR3 bases: TGTGCCAGCACCCCTTTATTCCGCGCTGAGGAGACCCAGTACTTC. Protein: CASTPLFRAEETQYF.

The rearrangement joins TRBV2 to TRBJ2-5; a possible D gene is TRBD2 (7 bases). Germline V gene sequence: CDR1 SNHLY, CDR2 FYNNEI. The CDR3 is 16 residues long. The V and J ends lost 9 bases and 3 bases respectively, with 23 bases between them. The CDR3: CASYGGAPTPKETQYF. CDR3 sequence (DNA): TGTGCCAGTTATGGGGGGGCGCCCACCCCGAAAGAGACCCAGTACTTC.

This clonotype was seen at least ten times. This CDR3 is CSAPRGGHNEQFF. As DNA, the CDR3 is TGCAGTGCACCCCGGGGGGGCCACAATGAGCAGTTCTTC. This chain links TRBV20-1 with TRBJ2-1, with 8 nucleotides matching TRBD2. CDR1 DFQATT and CDR2 SNEGSKA come from the germline V gene (reference sequence). The V gene end was trimmed by 6 bases and the J gene end by 5 bases; junction bases not matched to a gene: 6. This CDR3 comprises 13 residues.

This clonotype was seen only a few times. CDR3 DNA sequence: TGTGCCAGTAGTCACCACGGGACTGGGTTGAACACTGAAGCTTTCTTT. It translates to CASSHHGTGLNTEAFF. The V gene is TRBV19, the J gene TRBJ1-1, with D possibly TRBD1 on 5 matching bases. V gave up 5 bases and J gave up 0 bases, with 16 bases separating them. In germline, CDR1 is LNHDA, CDR2 SQIVND (reference sequence). The CDR3 length is 16 residues.

In its sample, this clonotype was seen a few times. The rearrangement links TRBV7-6 to TRBJ2-7; 11 bases agree with TRBD1. V lost 5 bases to trimming and J lost 4 bases; unmatched junction nucleotides: 7. Germline CDR1 reads SGHVS; CDR2 reads FNYEAQ. The CDR3 runs to 15 residues. DNA for the CDR3: TGTGCCAGCAGCAAAGGACAGGGGGCCCCGTACGAGCAGTACTTC. Protein product: CASSKGQGAPYEQYF.

V usage is TRBV6-2 or TRBV6-3 and J usage is TRBJ2-3; D call uncertain. Between the trimmed V and J ends, which lost 5 bases and 0 bases, there was a span of 18 bases. CDR3 length equals 17 residues. The germline CDR1 and CDR2 sequences are MNHEY and SVGEGT. Here the CDR3 DNA reads TGTGCCAGCAGTCCCTCAGTGGCAGGATCTAGCACAGATACGCAGTATTTT. It encodes CASSPSVAGSSTDTQYF.

CDR3 sequence: CASRAANRDRAAHEQFF. For the CDR3, the DNA is TGTGCCAGCAGGGCTGCAAACCGGGACAGGGCGGCCCATGAGCAGTTCTTC. The V call is TRBV12-3 or TRBV12-4, the J call TRBJ2-1; 9 nucleotides agree with TRBD1. The CDR3 totals 17 residues. Losses at the gene ends were 6 bases for V and 8 bases for J; bases not matched to a gene: 17.

This clonotype was counted ten times or more. This sequence joins TRBV7-6 and TRBJ2-3, with 11 positions matching TRBD2. This CDR3 region has 16 residues. CDR1 and CDR2 from the germline V gene are SGHVS and FNYEAQ. The junction had 5 bases not matched to a gene; V was cut back by 4 bases and J by 2 bases. The CDR3 loop reads CASSSLAGADTDTQYF. The CDR3, as DNA: TGTGCCAGCAGCTCACTAGCGGGGGCCGACACAGATACGCAGTATTTT.

This clonotype occurred many times. V usage is TRBV7-2 and J usage is TRBJ1-1; no clear D gene. The germline V and J ends were trimmed by 3 bases and 1 base, with 3 bases remaining between them. Per germline, CDR1 SGHTA and CDR2 FQGNSA. This CDR3 comprises 12 residues. This chain's CDR3 is CASSFRNTEAFF. CDR3 DNA: TGTGCCAGCAGCTTTCGGAACACTGAAGCTTTCTTT.

The CDR3 DNA reads TGTGTCACAAGAGGGCGGGAAGGAAACACCATATATTTT. Encoded protein: CVTRGREGNTIYF. V gene TRBV6-1 combines with J gene TRBJ1-3, with D uncertain. Looked up from germline, CDR1 is MNHNS and CDR2 is SASEGT. This CDR3 is built from 13 residues.